Given below is one T cell receptor beta chain in context. Its antigen is as yet unknown. The sample originates from a study of beta chain features in type 1 diabetes. Study findings and constraints: Whether TCRB rearrangement is influenced by HLA type was left unresolved in this analysis. For type 1 diabetes patients, VDJ junctions showed fewer insertions and more deletions. Among patients, naive, central memory and Treg TCRB repertoires appeared more similar than among healthy donors.

Expressed TCRB transcripts were sequenced after all isolated RNA was converted to cDNA. Assay used: immunoSEQ multiplex PCR; TCRdb lists only in-frame clones, some missing. The sample lists about 59,000 clones; approximately 59% were seen once. The receptor comes from a woman under 30 in good health. Specimen: Tregs from blood.

CDR3 amino acids: CASSLAPGGRGTDTQYF. The CDR3 bases are TGCGCCAGCAGCTTGGCGCCCGGGGGGCGAGGCACAGATACGCAGTATTTT. The V and J genes are TRBV5-1 and TRBJ2-3; weak D call: TRBD2 (7 bases). V was shortened by 0 bases and J by 1 base, with 15 bases between the two germline ends. The CDR3 has 17 amino acids. Germline CDR1 reads SGHRS; CDR2 reads YFSETQ.